These 22 T cell receptor beta chains share one sample of origin, sequenced in a study of glioma-infiltrating T cells. Amplification of TCR alpha and beta CDR3 regions from RNA used iRepertoire nested multiplex PCR. TCRdb reanalysed the multiplex PCR reads using MiXCR and keeps one entry per CDR3 protein. This table holds about 200,000 distinct CDR3 sequences, 30% to 40% found once. Source material: glioma tissue, nonneoplastic brain tissue, or PBMCs (not recorded which). The source of these receptors is a human donor with low-grade glioma or glioblastoma, undergoing nonglioma brain surgery, or in good health (not recorded which).

Ten or more counts support this clonotype. The chain combines TRBV6-6 with TRBJ2-7; a possible D gene is TRBD1 (6 bases). Per the germline V gene, CDR1 is MNHNY and CDR2 is SVGAGI (reference sequence). The CDR3 is 15 amino acids. The ends were cut back, 0 bases at V and 4 bases at J, with 13 bases in the middle. The CDR3 bases are TGTGCCAGCAGTTACTCCCGGGACACAGAATACGAGCAGTACTTC. Protein product: CASSYSRDTEYEQYF.

This clonotype was seen at least ten times. V usage is TRBV15 and J usage is TRBJ1-5, with D possibly matching TRBD1 (6 bases). Trimming pared 5 bases from V and 3 bases from J, leaving 17 bases between. The CDR3 is 16 amino acids. Looked up from germline, CDR1 is LNHNV and CDR2 is YYDKDF (reference sequence). The CDR3 spells CATSRGGGVDNQPQHF. CDR3 in DNA: TGTGCCACCAGCCGCGGTGGGGGCGTTGACAATCAGCCCCAGCATTTT.

This clonotype was counted many times. The rearrangement links TRBV27 to TRBJ2-1, with TRBD1 as a possible D gene (5 bases). The CDR3 loop spans 13 amino acids. The V and J ends lost 4 bases and 9 bases respectively, with 13 bases between them. The germline gives CDR1 MNHEY, CDR2 SMNVEV (reference sequence). CDR3 protein: CASSSIQGFEQFF. The CDR3 nucleotides are TGTGCCAGCAGTTCCATCCAGGGTTTTGAGCAGTTCTTC.

This clonotype was picked up many times. The chain combines TRBV7-6 with TRBJ2-4, with 8 bases identical to TRBD1. The germline V gene has CDR1 SGHVS and CDR2 FNYEAQ. V shed 5 bases and J 7 bases; nucleotides not matched to a gene: 7. This CDR3 has 14 amino acids. For the CDR3, the DNA is TGTGCCAGCAGCCGTGGACAGGGTGTGAACATTCAGTACTTC. Translating it yields CASSRGQGVNIQYF.

As concerns this clonotype: This may come from a read error, since a much larger clone is one base off. The gene calls are TRBV4-1 and TRBJ2-5, with D unresolved. The CDR3 contains 13 residues. CDR1 MGHRA and CDR2 YSYEKL come from the germline V gene. The CDR3 loop reads CASTQARAETQYF. CDR3 DNA sequence: TGCGCCAGCACCCAAGCACGGGCTGAGACCCAGTACTTC.

This rearrangement joins TRBV6-2 or TRBV6-3 to TRBJ2-3; no reliable D call. Trimming removed 1 base from V and 2 bases from J, with 10 bases in between. Germline loops: CDR1 MNHEY, CDR2 SVGEGT. This CDR3 is 15 amino acids long. Written as DNA, the CDR3 is TGTGCCAGCAGTTACTTTGCGAGGTTCACAGATACGCAGTATTTT. Translation gives CASSYFARFTDTQYF.

Of note for this clonotype: A much larger clone differs from this one at a single base, so this may be a read error. The rearrangement uses TRBV7-8 and TRBJ1-3, with 7 bases matching TRBD1. The CDR3 runs 15 residues. J was trimmed by 6 bases and V by 5 bases; bases with no gene match: 10. The V gene's germline CDR1 is SGHVS and CDR2 FQNEAQ. The chain's CDR3 is CASSPRQGIPNTIYF. DNA for the CDR3: TGTGCCAGCAGCCCTAGACAGGGTATTCCAAACACCATATATTTT.

The table lists this clonotype with many counts. The chain employs TRBV7-2 and TRBJ1-1; no clear D gene. Deletions cut 2 bases from V and 4 bases from J, with 8 bases between. Germline loops: CDR1 SGHTA, CDR2 FQGNSA. This CDR3 contains 13 residues. The CDR3 region is CASSLTPRTEAFF. Here the CDR3 DNA reads TGTGCCAGCAGCTTAACGCCTCGCACTGAAGCTTTCTTT.

The chain is built from TRBV27 and TRBJ2-1, with TRBD2 identical over 9 bases. V gave up 2 bases and J gave up 11 bases; unmatched junction bases: 16. Germline V gene data show CDR1 as MNHEY and CDR2 as SMNVEV (reference sequence). CDR3 length equals 17 residues. As DNA, the CDR3 is TGTGCCAGCAGTTTACGAGGCCCTGGACTAGCGCGTAATAAGCAGTTCTTC. Its protein product is CASSLRGPGLARNKQFF.

This chain connects TRBV28 to TRBJ2-2; D is possibly TRBD1 (6 bases). Trimming pared 9 bases from V and 5 bases from J, leaving 16 bases between. The CDR3 is 14 amino acids. Germline CDR1 MDHEN, CDR2 SYDVKM. The CDR3 is CASTRGAGTGELFF. CDR3 DNA sequence: TGTGCCAGTACCAGGGGCGCAGGGACCGGGGAGCTGTTTTTT.

This clonotype has just a few counts. J is TRBJ2-7 and V is TRBV12-5; the D gene could be TRBD1 or TRBD2 (5 bases each). Trimming cost V 1 base and J 3 bases, with 16 bases left between them. Germline CDR1 LGHNT, CDR2 FRNRAP. This CDR3 is 16 amino acids long. CDR3: CASGLAASGHSYEQYF. The CDR3 DNA reads as TGTGCTAGTGGTTTGGCAGCCTCGGGGCATAGCTACGAGCAGTACTTC.

This chain uses TRBV6-1 with TRBJ2-7; the match to TRBD2 covers 10 bases. Germline values: CDR1 MNHNS, CDR2 SASEGT. V trimming: 5 bases; J trimming: 6 bases; junction bases outside the gene matches: 7. This CDR3 has 14 amino acids. The DNA of the CDR3 is TGTGCCAGCAGTCCAGCTAGCGGGAGTATCGAGCAGTACTTC. Residues: CASSPASGSIEQYF.

This clonotype was seen repeatedly, ten times or more. The rearrangement links TRBV6-2 or TRBV6-3 to TRBJ1-1; D perhaps matches TRBD1 (5 bases). Germline loops: CDR1 MNHEY, CDR2 SVGEGT. The CDR3 has 14 residues. The V gene lost 5 bases and the J gene lost 4 bases, with 14 bases spanning the gap. The CDR3 sequence is CASSPQAGTTEAFF. Written as DNA, the CDR3 is TGTGCCAGCAGTCCCCAGGCAGGGACCACTGAAGCTTTCTTT.

A remark on this clonotype: Compared with germline, one end of the junction differs, possibly owing to a read error. The rearrangement uses TRBV6-2 or TRBV6-3 and TRBJ2-7; D is ambiguous. This CDR3 region has 16 residues. CDR1 MNHEY and CDR2 SVGEGT come from the germline V gene. The CDR3 DNA reads TGTGCCAGCAGCGACGTAAGGGAAAGCTCCTACAATGAGCAGTACTTT. This translates into CASSDVRESSYNEQYF.

This chain connects TRBV19 to TRBJ1-1; D not certain. This CDR3 spans 15 amino acids. Germline V gene sequence: CDR1 LNHDA, CDR2 SQIVND (reference sequence). Between the trimmed V and J ends, which lost 4 bases and 1 base, there was a span of 13 bases. CDR3 DNA: TGTGCCAGTAGTAAACTCGGACCGACGAACACTGAAGCTTTCTTT. Protein product: CASSKLGPTNTEAFF.

This clonotype occurred many times. CDR3 loop: CASSPPNSQETQYF. The DNA of the CDR3 is TGTGCCAGCTCACCACCGAACAGTCAAGAGACCCAGTACTTC. The chain combines TRBV18 with TRBJ2-5; no reliable D call. The CDR3 consists of 14 residues. Germline V CDR1 and CDR2: KGHSH, LQKENI. Trimming shortened V by 0 bases and J by 2 bases, and 7 bases separated the two germline ends. The full variable domain, completed using reference TRBV18 and TRBJ2-5, is NAGVMQNPRHLVRRRGQEARLRCSPMKGHSHVYWYRQLPEEGLKFMVYLQKENIIDESGMPKERFSAEFPKEGPSILRIQQVVRGDSAAYFCASSPPNSQETQYFGPGTRLLVL.

Remarks on this clonotype: Likely a read error: the CDR3 ends without its conserved phenylalanine or tryptophan. This chain links TRBV14 with TRBJ2-1; D unclear. The J call may be wrong; the DNA end is better matched by TRBJ2-5. Germline V gene lookup returns CDR1 SGHDN and CDR2 FVKESK. The CDR3 spans 15 residues. The DNA for the CDR3 is TGTGCCAGCAGCCCACTCCACGGGTTTCAGGAGACCCAGTACCTC. As protein: CASSPLHGFQETQYL.

This clonotype has ten or more counts. The chain has TRBV6-2 or TRBV6-3 and TRBJ1-5, with D unclear. The CDR3 spans 13 residues. In germline, CDR1 is MNHEY, CDR2 SVGEGT. Trimming removed 6 bases from V and 15 bases from J, with 21 bases in between. The CDR3 bases are TGTGCCAGCAGCTCATATACCACAATCAAATCGCATTTT. This translates into CASSSYTTIKSHF.

This clonotype was seen many times. The rearrangement links TRBV27 to TRBJ1-1; perhaps TRBD1 as D (6 bases). The CDR3 is made up of 14 amino acids. V lost 5 bases and J lost 7, with 17 bases in between. Germline lookup yields CDR1 MNHEY and CDR2 SMNVEV (reference sequence). CDR3: CASSTIQGGGEAFF. The CDR3 DNA reads as TGTGCCAGCAGTACCATACAGGGTGGAGGTGAAGCTTTCTTT.

CDR3 DNA sequence: TGTGCCAGCAGCTTCCGGGTGAACACAGATACGCAGTATTTT. This gives the protein CASSFRVNTDTQYF. The genes are TRBV5-4 and TRBJ2-3, with D unresolved. This CDR3 contains 14 residues. The V gene lost 2 bases and the J gene lost 2 bases, with 9 bases spanning the gap. Germline-derived CDR1 and CDR2 are SGHNT and YYREEE (reference sequence).

Concerning this clonotype: This may arise from a read error, as a much more abundant clone is one base away. This rearrangement joins TRBV20-1 to TRBJ2-1; 11 nucleotides line up with TRBD2. Germline CDR1 reads DFQATT; CDR2 reads SNEGSKA (reference sequence). Losses at the gene ends were 5 bases for V and 4 bases for J; bases not matched to a gene: 7. This CDR3 is built from 15 residues. CDR3 sequence reads: CSAAPASGGYNEQFF. The CDR3 DNA reads as TGCAGTGCTGCCCCGGCTAGCGGGGGGTACAATGAGCAGTTCTTC.

This clonotype was counted at least ten times. V usage is TRBV7-2 and J usage is TRBJ1-5; no clear D. The CDR3 has 15 residues. Germline CDR1 and CDR2: SGHTA and FQGNSA. V dropped 1 base and J dropped 2 bases, with 9 bases sitting between them. The CDR3 is CASSLVIGRNQPQHF. In DNA form, the CDR3 reads TGTGCCAGCAGCTTAGTGATAGGTCGCAATCAGCCCCAGCATTTT. Variable domain in full (rest from reference TRBV7-2 and TRBJ1-5): GAGVSQSPSNKVTEKGKDVELRCDPISGHTALYWYRQSLGQGLEFLIYFQGNSAPDKSGLPSDRFSAERTGGSVSTLTIQRTQQEDSAVYLCASSLVIGRNQPQHFGDGTRLSIL.